The 19 T cell receptor beta chains below all came from one sample that was sequenced in a study of somatic mutations in cytotoxic T cells in rheumatoid arthritis. Measured with immunoSEQ multiplex PCR; TCRdb has only the in-frame clones, and not every one. The data contain 5,500 to 6,500 clones, around 73% of them singletons. Specimen: CD8+ T cells sorted from blood. Receptor source: an adult with rheumatoid arthritis.

V gene TRBV14 combines with J gene TRBJ1-1, with a tentative D call TRBD1 (5 bases). The CDR3 spans 16 residues. Germline CDR1 SGHDN, CDR2 FVKESK. Trimming removed 9 bases at V and 0 bases at J, with 20 bases between. DNA for the CDR3: TGTGCCAGTATGCCCCCGGGACTAAACCTGAACACTGAAGCTTTCTTT. Its translation: CASMPPGLNLNTEAFF.

This chain connects TRBV4-1 to TRBJ2-1, with TRBD1 identical over 9 bases. Per the germline V gene, CDR1 is MGHRA and CDR2 is YSYEKL. The junction had 6 bases not matched to a gene; V was cut back by 4 bases and J by 8 bases. This CDR3 is 14 amino acids long. CDR3 region: CASSPGQGHDEQFF. As DNA, the CDR3 is TGCGCCAGCAGCCCTGGACAGGGGCACGATGAGCAGTTCTTC.

The genes are TRBV2 and TRBJ2-2, with D possibly being TRBD2 (7 bases). The CDR3 spans 14 residues. Germline V lookup: CDR1 SNHLY, CDR2 FYNNEI. V was clipped by 7 bases and J by 4 bases, with 13 bases between them. Here the CDR3 reads CASIQRGGTGELFF. Written as DNA, the CDR3 is TGTGCCAGCATCCAAAGGGGGGGCACCGGGGAGCTGTTTTTT.

The V call is TRBV28, the J call TRBJ2-5; tentatively, D is TRBD1 or TRBD2 (6 bases each). Trimming removed 8 bases from V and 2 bases from J, with 12 bases in between. Per germline, CDR1 MDHEN and CDR2 SYDVKM. The CDR3 is made up of 13 amino acids. CDR3 sequence: CASGGAGQETQYF. CDR3 DNA: TGTGCCAGCGGGGGCGCGGGACAAGAGACCCAGTACTTC.

The DNA of the CDR3 is TGTGCCAGTAGTTTATCAGGGGCGAACACTGAAGCTTTCTTT. It codes for CASSLSGANTEAFF. The genes are TRBV19 and TRBJ1-1; possibly TRBD1 for D (6 bases). The CDR3 is made up of 14 amino acids. The V end lost 5 bases, the J end lost 1 base, and 11 bases lay between the germline ends. Germline CDR1 reads LNHDA; CDR2 reads SQIVND (reference sequence).

Written as DNA, the CDR3 is TGCGCCAGCAGTGAGTCGGGGGACGCAACTAATGAAAAACTGTTTTTT. It is translated as CASSESGDATNEKLFF. V gene TRBV10-1 combines with J gene TRBJ1-4, with D possibly being TRBD1 (5 bases). CDR3 size: 16 residues. Germline V gene sequence: CDR1 WNHNN, CDR2 SYGVQD (reference sequence). V lost 0 bases and J lost 0, with 8 bases in between.

The chain combines TRBV4-1 with TRBJ1-1; no clear D gene. The V gene lost 1 base and the J gene lost 7 bases, with 7 bases spanning the gap. The CDR3 totals 12 residues. Germline values: CDR1 MGHRA, CDR2 YSYEKL. CDR3 DNA sequence: TGCGCCAGCAGCCAAGTACCCGATGAAGCTTTCTTT. Amino acids: CASSQVPDEAFF.

The V and J genes are TRBV9 and TRBJ2-1, with D possibly matching TRBD2 (6 bases). Per germline, CDR1 SGDLS and CDR2 YYNGEE. Trimming left V 4 bases short and J 8 bases short, with 16 bases between. The CDR3 has 14 amino acids. The CDR3 reads CASSPGGAIYEQFF. DNA for the CDR3: TGTGCCAGCAGCCCCGGAGGGGCAATCTATGAGCAGTTCTTC.

The chain couples TRBV11-3 to TRBJ1-5; 9 bases line up with TRBD1. CDR3 length: 17 amino acids. CDR1 SGHNT and CDR2 YENEEA come from the germline V gene. The ends lost 6 bases at V and 0 bases at J; junction bases unmatched: 9. In DNA form, the CDR3 reads TGTGCCAGCAGGTACGGGACAGGGAGGGATAGCAATCAGCCCCAGCATTTT. It specifies CASRYGTGRDSNQPQHF.

This clone was seen once. The chain carries TRBV19 and TRBJ1-2, with D possibly TRBD1 on 5 matching bases. CDR1 and CDR2 from the germline V gene are LNHDA and SQIVND (reference sequence). V lost 5 bases and J 1 base, leaving 11 bases between the germline ends. The CDR3 covers 14 residues. The CDR3: CASSLGALNYGYTF. The CDR3 nucleotides read TGTGCCAGTAGTCTCGGGGCCCTTAACTATGGCTACACCTTC.

The CDR3 sequence: CASSQDLGAGNYGYTF. The CDR3 nucleotides are TGCGCCAGCAGCCAAGACCTCGGGGCGGGAAACTATGGCTACACCTTC. J is TRBJ1-2 and V is TRBV4-1; D may be TRBD1 (5 bases). This CDR3 has 16 residues. The V end lost 0 bases, the J end lost 2 bases, and 13 bases lay between the germline ends. Germline CDR1 reads MGHRA; CDR2 reads YSYEKL.

The chain has TRBV7-9 and TRBJ1-5; D is undetermined. The V gene lost 4 bases and the J gene lost 9 bases, with 13 bases spanning the gap. The CDR3 sequence is 13 residues long. Germline V gene sequence: CDR1 SEHNR, CDR2 FQNEAQ (reference sequence). The CDR3 sequence: CASSSTGPSPQHF. The CDR3 DNA is TGTGCCAGCAGCTCGACCGGGCCGTCGCCCCAGCATTTT.

V and J are TRBV5-1 and TRBJ2-2; TRBD1 agrees at 10 bases. The CDR3 has 16 amino acids. J was trimmed by 5 bases and V by 3 bases; bases with no gene match: 7. Germline V gives CDR1 SGHRS, CDR2 YFSETQ. In DNA form, the CDR3 reads TGCGCCAGCAGCTCGCGACAGGGGGCAGGGACCGGGGAGCTGTTTTTT. Translated: CASSSRQGAGTGELFF.

This chain joins TRBV4-3 and TRBJ2-5; TRBD2 aligns across 8 bases. The germline CDR1 and CDR2 sequences are LGHNA and YSLEER. The CDR3 runs 14 residues. J lost 3 bases, V lost 3 bases, and 3 bases had no gene match. CDR3 in amino acids: CASSQGTRKETQYF. The CDR3 DNA reads TGCGCCAGCAGCCAGGGGACTAGGAAAGAGACCCAGTACTTC.

This chain uses TRBV9 with TRBJ1-2; TRBD1 is a possible D gene (6 bases). Trimming left V 4 bases short and J 5 bases short, with 27 bases between. Germline loops: CDR1 SGDLS, CDR2 YYNGEE. The CDR3 runs 18 residues. CDR3 residues: CASSSQTGISQREYGYTF. The CDR3 DNA reads as TGTGCCAGCAGCTCCCAAACAGGGATTAGTCAACGGGAGTATGGCTACACCTTC.

V gene TRBV21-1 combines with J gene TRBJ2-7. TRBV21-1 is described as a pseudogene. This CDR3 has 13 amino acids. The CDR3 spells CASSKDVVYEQYF. Here the CDR3 DNA reads TGTGCCAGCAGCAAAGATGTGGTCTACGAGCAGTACTTC.

This clone turned up a few times. The rearrangement links TRBV11-1 to TRBJ2-7; D unresolved. Germline assignment: CDR1 SGHAT and CDR2 FQDESV (reference sequence). V shed 4 bases and J shed 5 bases, with 9 bases lying between them. This CDR3 contains 12 residues. As DNA, the CDR3 is TGTGCCAGCAGCTCCCCGGAAGACGAGCAGTACTTC. As protein: CASSSPEDEQYF. The full variable domain, its missing parts supplied by reference TRBV11-1 and TRBJ2-7, is EAEVAQSPRYKITEKSQAVAFWCDPISGHATLYWYRQILGQGPELLVQFQDESVVDDSQLPKDRFSAERLKGVDSTLKIQPAELGDSAMYLCASSSPEDEQYFGPGTRLTVT.

The rearrangement links TRBV28 to TRBJ2-7; TRBD2 matches at 13 bases. The ends lost 3 bases at V and 3 bases at J; junction bases unmatched: 14. The CDR3 covers 19 residues. The germline gives CDR1 MDHEN, CDR2 SYDVKM. CDR3 in amino acids: CASSFPPGLAGPMDYEQYF. The CDR3 region has the DNA TGTGCCAGCAGTTTCCCGCCGGGACTAGCGGGGCCAATGGACTACGAGCAGTACTTC.

The sample holds a few counts of this clone. CDR3 in amino acids: CASSQDGTSGELFF. CDR3 nucleotide sequence: TGCGCCAGCAGCCAAGATGGAACGAGCGGGGAGCTGTTTTTT. The chain recombines TRBV4-3 with TRBJ2-2; D uncertain. V dropped 0 bases and J dropped 7 bases, with 9 bases sitting between them. Germline V lookup: CDR1 LGHNA, CDR2 YSLEER. This CDR3 has 14 amino acids.